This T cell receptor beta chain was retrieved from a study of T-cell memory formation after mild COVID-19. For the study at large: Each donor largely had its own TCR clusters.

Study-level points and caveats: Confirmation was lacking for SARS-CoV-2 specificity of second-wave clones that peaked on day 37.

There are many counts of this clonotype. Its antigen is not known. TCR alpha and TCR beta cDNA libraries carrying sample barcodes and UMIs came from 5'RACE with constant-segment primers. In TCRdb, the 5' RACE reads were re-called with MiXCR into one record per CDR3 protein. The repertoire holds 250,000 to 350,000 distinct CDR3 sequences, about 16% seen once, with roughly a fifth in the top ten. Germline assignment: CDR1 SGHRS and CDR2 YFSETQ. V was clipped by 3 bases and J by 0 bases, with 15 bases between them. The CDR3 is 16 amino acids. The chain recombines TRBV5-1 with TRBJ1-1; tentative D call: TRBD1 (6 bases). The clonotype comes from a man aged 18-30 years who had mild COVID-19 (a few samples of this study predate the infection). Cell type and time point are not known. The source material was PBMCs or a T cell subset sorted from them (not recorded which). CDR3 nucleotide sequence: TGCGCCAGCAGCTGGGAGCCACAGGGACTGAACACTGAAGCTTTCTTT. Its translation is CASSWEPQGLNTEAFF.